This T cell receptor beta chain was profiled in a study of T cell repertoires in cytomegalovirus infection. As for the study in general: Public TCR beta signature analysis indicated the presence of both CMV infection and matching HLA type.

Study results and caveats: Public TCR beta family frequency separated CMV-and-HLA carriers, including in an independent cohort. HLA-C-restricted CMV clonotypes gave the most frequent clonotype in two of eight donors.

About this clonotype itself: Its antigen remains unidentified.

Germline CDR1 is SGHVS and CDR2 is FNYEAQ. Trimming stripped 2 bases from V and 3 bases from J, with 20 bases between. This CDR3 is 18 amino acids long. Using its own MiXCR run on the reads, TCRdb lists one record per CDR3 protein. The table includes fewer than 350,000 distinct CDR3 sequences, more than 8% detected once. Sequencing used PBMCs. This TCR came from a human donor in good health (CMV status not recorded). Some clones in this sample may be carry-over from other donors' samples. This chain links TRBV7-6 with TRBJ1-5, with a tentative D call TRBD1 (6 bases). CDR3 amino acids: CASSLRSGGGALNQPQHF. For the CDR3, the DNA is TGTGCCAGCAGCTTACGTTCCGGGGGGGGCGCGCTCAATCAGCCCCAGCATTTT.